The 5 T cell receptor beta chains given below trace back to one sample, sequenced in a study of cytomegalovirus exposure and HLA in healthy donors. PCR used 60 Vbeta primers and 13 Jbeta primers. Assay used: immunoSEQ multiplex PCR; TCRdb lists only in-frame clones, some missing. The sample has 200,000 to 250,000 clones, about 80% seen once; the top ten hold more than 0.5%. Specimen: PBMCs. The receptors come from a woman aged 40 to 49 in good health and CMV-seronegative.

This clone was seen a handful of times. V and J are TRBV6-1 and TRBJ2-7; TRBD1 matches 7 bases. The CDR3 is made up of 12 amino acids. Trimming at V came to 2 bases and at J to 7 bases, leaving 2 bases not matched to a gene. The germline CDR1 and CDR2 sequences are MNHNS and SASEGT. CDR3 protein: CASSEQGEEQYF. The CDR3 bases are TGTGCCAGCAGTGAACAGGGGGAAGAGCAGTACTTC.

The CDR3 reads CASSFPASGNEQFF. DNA of the CDR3: TGTGCCAGCAGTTTTCCTGCCTCGGGCAATGAGCAGTTCTTC. The J gene is TRBJ2-1, the V gene TRBV27; no definite D call. The CDR3 runs to 14 residues. The germline V gene has CDR1 MNHEY and CDR2 SMNVEV (reference sequence). Trimming shortened V by 3 bases and J by 6 bases, and 12 bases separated the two germline ends.

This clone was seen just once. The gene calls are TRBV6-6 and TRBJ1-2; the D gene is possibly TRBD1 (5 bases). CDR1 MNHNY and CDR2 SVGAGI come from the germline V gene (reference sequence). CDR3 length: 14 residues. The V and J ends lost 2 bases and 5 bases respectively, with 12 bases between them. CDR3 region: CASSYQGAGYGYTF. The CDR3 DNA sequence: TGTGCCAGCAGTTACCAAGGGGCAGGTTATGGCTACACCTTC.

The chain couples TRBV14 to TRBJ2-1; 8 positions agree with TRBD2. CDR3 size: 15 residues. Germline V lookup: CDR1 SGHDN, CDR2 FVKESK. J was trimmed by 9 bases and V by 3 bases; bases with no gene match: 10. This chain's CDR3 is CASSQVLADYSEQFF. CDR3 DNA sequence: TGTGCCAGCAGCCAGGTACTAGCGGATTATAGTGAGCAGTTCTTC.

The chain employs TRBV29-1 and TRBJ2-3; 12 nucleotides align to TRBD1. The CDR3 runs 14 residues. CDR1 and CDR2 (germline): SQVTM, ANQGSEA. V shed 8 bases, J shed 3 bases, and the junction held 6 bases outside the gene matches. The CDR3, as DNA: TGCAGCATAGGGACAGGGGGCAATACAGATACGCAGTATTTT. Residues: CSIGTGGNTDTQYF.